Each of the 4 T cell receptor beta chains below was sequenced from the same sample in a study of blood T cells in healthy people across ages. The authors ran a second PCR of about 6 to 11 cycles using a sample-barcoded 5' primer and a J-beta primer mix. A single record per CDR3 protein comes from TCRdb applying MiXCR to the 5' RACE reads. This table has 1.5 million to 2 million distinct CDR3 sequences, roughly 30% appearing once. The material sequenced was blood. These receptor sequences come from a woman aged 25 to 39 in good health.

There are a few counts of this clonotype. The chain uses TRBV29-1 and TRBJ2-1; 9 positions match TRBD2. The CDR3 spans 14 residues. Trimming cost V 4 bases and J 8 bases; bases outside gene matches: 9. CDR1 and CDR2 from the germline V gene are SQVTM and ANQGSEA. The CDR3: CSVGREGVIDEQFF. CDR3 coding DNA: TGCAGCGTTGGGCGGGAGGGGGTCATAGATGAGCAGTTCTTC.

This clonotype was observed at least ten times. This chain joins TRBV29-1 and TRBJ2-1, with 7 bases fitting TRBD2. Trimming took 6 bases from V and 5 from J; bases not matched to a gene: 7. Germline CDR1 and CDR2: SQVTM and ANQGSEA. The CDR3 totals 13 residues. CDR3 sequence: CSVTLASDNEQFF. CDR3 in DNA: TGCAGCGTGACACTAGCGAGCGACAATGAGCAGTTCTTC.

This clonotype has a count of ten or more. The J gene is TRBJ2-7, the V gene TRBV29-1; D is possibly TRBD1 (6 bases). This CDR3 is 12 amino acids long. The germline gives CDR1 SQVTM, CDR2 ANQGSEA. V lost 3 bases and J 5 bases, leaving 11 bases between the germline ends. The chain's CDR3 is CSVEGARDEQYF. The CDR3 DNA reads TGCAGCGTTGAGGGGGCAAGGGACGAGCAGTACTTC.

Ten or more counts support this clonotype. The rearrangement links TRBV9 to TRBJ2-6; the D is unclear. Trimming took off 3 bases at V and 2 bases at J, with 9 bases between the two ends. CDR1 is SGDLS and CDR2 is YYNGEE in the germline V gene. CDR3 length: 15 residues. Here the CDR3 DNA reads TGTGCCAGCAGCGAACAGATAACTGGGGCCAACGTCCTGACTTTC. This encodes CASSEQITGANVLTF.